What follows are 10 T cell receptor beta chains derived from one specimen sequenced in a study of T cell changes during pregnancy in multiple sclerosis. The table came from immunoSEQ multiplex PCR; TCRdb's copy has only in-frame clones and leaves some out. In the table there are some 87,000 clones, approximately 94% of which are singletons. Specimen: CD4+ T cells from peripheral blood mononuclear cells, collected before pregnancy. All receptors come from a female donor with multiple sclerosis, enrolled in a pregnancy study.

The rearrangement links TRBV5-1 to TRBJ1-2, with 8 bases aligning to TRBD1. Germline V gene sequence: CDR1 SGHRS, CDR2 YFSETQ. CDR3 length: 15 residues. J was trimmed by 10 bases and V by 4 bases; bases with no gene match: 15. The DNA of the CDR3 is TGCGCCAGCAGCCCGCCAGGGGGCCTCGGCCTCCTCTACACCTTC. As protein: CASSPPGGLGLLYTF.

CDR3 sequence: CASRTTESSYNSPLHF. DNA for the CDR3: TGTGCCAGCAGGACGACGGAGAGCTCCTATAATTCACCCCTCCACTTT. This sequence joins TRBV11-3 and TRBJ1-6, with D unresolved. Per the germline V gene, CDR1 is SGHNT and CDR2 is YENEEA. Deletions cut 6 bases from V and 0 bases from J, with 12 bases between. The CDR3 is made up of 16 amino acids. The full variable domain, with the rest looked up from reference TRBV11-3 and TRBJ1-6, is EAGVVQSPRYKIIEKKQPVAFWCNPISGHNTLYWYLQNLGQGPELLIRYENEEAVDDSQLPKDRFSAERLKGVDSTLKIQPAELGDSAVYLCASRTTESSYNSPLHFGNGTRLTVT.

The gene calls are TRBV7-8 and TRBJ1-1; 9 bases are a match to TRBD1. In germline, CDR1 is SGHVS, CDR2 FQNEAQ. The trim removed 4 bases at V and 0 bases at J, leaving 9 bases unmatched. The CDR3 contains 17 residues. CDR3 protein: CASSSLLQGAVNTEAFF. The CDR3 DNA follows: TGTGCCAGCAGCTCCCTGTTACAGGGGGCGGTGAACACTGAAGCTTTCTTT.

The chain carries TRBV18 and TRBJ1-4; a weak D match, TRBD1 (6 bases). The CDR3 is made up of 15 amino acids. The V end was cut by 2 bases, the J end by 7 bases, with 14 bases between. Per the germline V gene, CDR1 is KGHSH and CDR2 is LQKENI. This CDR3 reads CASSPLTGIREKLFF. CDR3 coding DNA: TGTGCCAGCTCACCATTAACAGGGATTCGTGAAAAACTGTTTTTT.

This chain links TRBV14 with TRBJ2-4; D may be TRBD1 (6 bases). This CDR3 comprises 13 residues. The V end was cut by 1 base, the J end by 7 bases, with 8 bases between. Germline CDR1 reads SGHDN; CDR2 reads FVKESK. The CDR3 DNA is TGTGCCAGCAGCCAAGCAGGGGCGAACATTCAGTACTTC. As protein: CASSQAGANIQYF.

CDR3 protein: CASSLSPGSAQGYTF. The CDR3 DNA follows: TGCGCCAGCAGCTTGTCGCCCGGTAGCGCTCAGGGCTACACCTTC. The gene calls are TRBV5-1 and TRBJ1-2; D gene ambiguous. Germline CDR1 is SGHRS and CDR2 is YFSETQ. V was clipped by 1 base and J by 8 bases, with 18 bases between them. The CDR3 extends over 15 amino acids. The variable domain in full, completed from reference TRBV5-1 and TRBJ1-2, reads KAGVTQTPRYLIKTRGQQVTLSCSPISGHRSVSWYQQTPGQGLQFLFEYFSETQRNKGNFPGRFSGRQFSNSRSEMNVSTLELGDSALYLCASSLSPGSAQGYTFGSGTRLTVV.

In this sample, this clone turned up a few times. The rearrangement uses TRBV11-2 and TRBJ1-1, with D possibly TRBD1 on 6 matching bases. The CDR3 contains 14 residues. The germline gives CDR1 SGHAT, CDR2 FQNNGV. Trimming removed 5 bases at V and 3 bases at J, with 13 bases between. The CDR3 region is CASSPDSIDTEAFF. CDR3 nucleotide sequence: TGTGCCAGCAGCCCGGACAGTATCGACACTGAAGCTTTCTTT.

V and J are TRBV11-2 and TRBJ2-2, with 10 positions matching TRBD2. Trimming at V came to 3 bases and at J to 3 bases, leaving 7 bases not matched to a gene. The CDR3 runs 17 residues. Germline V gene data show CDR1 as SGHAT and CDR2 as FQNNGV. This chain's CDR3 is CASSFGPAGGHTGELFF. For the CDR3, the DNA is TGTGCCAGCAGCTTCGGGCCAGCGGGAGGGCACACCGGGGAGCTGTTTTTT.

The chain uses TRBV30 and TRBJ2-7; D gene ambiguous. The V end was cut by 1 base, the J end by 3 bases, with 7 bases between. The CDR3 consists of 12 residues. Germline V gene data show CDR1 as GTSNPN and CDR2 as SVGIG (reference sequence). Here the CDR3 reads CAWSAGVYEQYF. The CDR3 nucleotides read TGTGCCTGGAGTGCGGGTGTCTACGAGCAGTACTTC. The entire variable domain, with the rest obtained from reference TRBV30 and TRBJ2-7, is as follows: SQTIHQWPATLVQPVGSPLSLECTVEGTSNPNLYWYRQAAGRGLQLLFYSVGIGQISSEVPQNLSASRPQDRQFILSSKKLLLSDSGFYLCAWSAGVYEQYFGPGTRLTVT.

This clone came up a few times. The rearrangement links TRBV7-8 to TRBJ1-4; 11 bases map to TRBD1. The V gene end was trimmed by 5 bases and the J gene end by 8 bases; junction bases not matched to a gene: 4. The CDR3 is 14 residues long. CDR1 is SGHVS, CDR2 FQNEAQ, per germline. The CDR3 here is CASSPGTGGEKLFF. CDR3 bases: TGTGCCAGCAGCCCCGGGACAGGGGGGGAAAAACTGTTTTTT.